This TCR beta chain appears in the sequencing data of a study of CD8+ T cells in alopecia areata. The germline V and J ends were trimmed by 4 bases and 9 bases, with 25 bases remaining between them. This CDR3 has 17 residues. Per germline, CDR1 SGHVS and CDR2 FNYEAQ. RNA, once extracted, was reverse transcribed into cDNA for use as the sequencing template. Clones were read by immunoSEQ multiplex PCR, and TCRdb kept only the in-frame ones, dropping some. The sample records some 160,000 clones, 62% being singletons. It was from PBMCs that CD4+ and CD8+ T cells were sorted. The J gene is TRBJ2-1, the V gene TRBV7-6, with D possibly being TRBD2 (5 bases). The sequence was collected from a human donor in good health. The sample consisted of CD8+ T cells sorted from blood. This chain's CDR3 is CASSSVGESHPAGEQFF. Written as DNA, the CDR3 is TGTGCCAGCAGCTCCGTTGGGGAGAGCCACCCCGCGGGTGAGCAGTTCTTC.